The 12 T cell receptor beta chains given below trace back to one sample, sequenced in a study of technical replicates of blood from several donors. Produced via immunoSEQ multiplex PCR; TCRdb's table is partial and in-frame only. The sample records about 88,000 clones, approximately 95% being singletons. Specimen: T cells isolated from PBMCs. The receptors come from a human donor in good health.

The chain employs TRBV28 and TRBJ1-5, with a possible D match to TRBD1 (6 bases). V was cut by 2 bases and J by 4 bases, with 6 bases left in between. The CDR3 runs to 13 residues. CDR1 and CDR2 from the germline V gene are MDHEN and SYDVKM. The CDR3 region is CASSLTGNQPQHF. The CDR3 bases are TGTGCCAGCAGTTTAACAGGGAATCAGCCCCAGCATTTT.

V and J are TRBV27 and TRBJ2-7, with D perhaps TRBD1 (5 bases). Trimming removed 1 base from V and 2 bases from J, with 15 bases in between. Germline V gene sequence: CDR1 MNHEY, CDR2 SMNVEV (reference sequence). CDR3 size: 16 residues. For the CDR3, the DNA is TGTGCCAGCAGTTTATGGGGCCCCCTTAGCCCCTACGAGCAGTACTTC. It is translated as CASSLWGPLSPYEQYF.

Within the sample, this clone is medium-sized (0.01 to 0.1%). The gene calls are TRBV10-2 and TRBJ2-1; D may be TRBD2 (6 bases). This CDR3 has 13 amino acids. Germline V lookup: CDR1 WSHSY, CDR2 SAAADI. Trimming shortened V by 2 bases and J by 5 bases, and 7 bases separated the two germline ends. The CDR3 bases are TGCGCCAGCAGTGAGCGGGAGAACAATGAGCAGTTCTTC. Residues: CASSERENNEQFF.

V usage is TRBV6-5 and J usage is TRBJ2-5; the D is unclear. V shed 1 base and J shed 5 bases, with 17 bases lying between them. This CDR3 has 16 residues. CDR1 and CDR2 (germline): MNHEY, SVGAGI. The CDR3 DNA sequence: TGTGCCAGCAGTTACTTCCGCAGGTCCTCAAGGGAGACCCAGTACTTC. Its translation is CASSYFRRSSRETQYF.

The chain links TRBV28 to TRBJ1-5; D is unresolved. There are 12 residues in the CDR3. The V gene lost 4 bases and the J gene lost 10 bases, with 11 bases spanning the gap. CDR1 and CDR2 (germline): MDHEN, SYDVKM. As DNA, the CDR3 is TGTGCCAGCAGTTCGGGTCTTAATCCCCAGCATTTT. It codes for CASSSGLNPQHF.

This clone was counted once. The J gene is TRBJ2-5, the V gene TRBV25-1; 16 bases are a match to TRBD2. The CDR3 totals 18 residues. With V trimmed by 1 base and J by 3 bases, 5 bases remained unmatched. Germline V lookup: CDR1 MGHDK, CDR2 SYGVNS. CDR3 bases: TGTGCCAGCAGTGAATTGGGACTAGCGGGAGGGGGAGAAGAGACCCAGTACTTC. Translating it yields CASSELGLAGGGEETQYF.

V is TRBV27 and J is TRBJ1-2, with D perhaps TRBD1 (5 bases). CDR3 length: 14 residues. Germline V CDR1 and CDR2: MNHEY, SMNVEV (reference sequence). Trimming took off 4 bases at V and 4 bases at J, with 13 bases between the two ends. The CDR3 region has the DNA TGTGCCAGCAGTTCATCGGGACTGATCTATGGCTACACCTTC. Amino acids: CASSSSGLIYGYTF.

This clone was observed once. The V and J genes are TRBV7-2 and TRBJ2-7, with D perhaps matching TRBD2 (6 bases). This CDR3 is 17 amino acids long. The V gene's germline CDR1 is SGHTA and CDR2 FQGNSA. The V end lost 5 bases, the J end lost 4 bases, and 24 bases lay between the germline ends. CDR3 bases: TGTGCCAGCAGCGAGGGGATTTCAACGGGACTTTGGTACGAGCAGTACTTC. Its protein product is CASSEGISTGLWYEQYF.

This chain uses TRBV27 with TRBJ1-2; D is ambiguous. Germline V gene lookup returns CDR1 MNHEY and CDR2 SMNVEV (reference sequence). The V end lost 8 bases, the J end lost 6 bases, and 10 bases lay between the germline ends. The CDR3 totals 11 residues. The CDR3 DNA reads TGTGCCAGCGTGGGAGGGCATGGCTACACCTTC. Protein sequence: CASVGGHGYTF.

The V gene is TRBV4-1, the J gene TRBJ2-7; D may be TRBD2 (5 bases). Germline V CDR1 and CDR2: MGHRA, YSYEKL. Deletions cut 4 bases from V and 3 bases from J, with 16 bases between. The CDR3 spans 15 residues. Here the CDR3 DNA reads TGCGCCAGCAGCCTCCAAGTCTTTAGCGACTACGAGCAGTACTTC. Translation gives CASSLQVFSDYEQYF.

The gene calls are TRBV19 and TRBJ2-5, with D possibly TRBD2 on 6 matching bases. Germline CDR1 reads LNHDA; CDR2 reads SQIVND (reference sequence). Between the trimmed V and J ends, which lost 5 bases and 2 bases, there was a span of 15 bases. The CDR3 is made up of 15 amino acids. The CDR3 loop is CASSLAAGRQETQYF. CDR3 sequence (DNA): TGTGCCAGTAGTCTCGCTGCGGGACGGCAAGAGACCCAGTACTTC.

This clone was observed once. V is TRBV11-2 and J is TRBJ2-7; a possible D gene is TRBD1 (6 bases). Trimming stripped 3 bases from V and 3 bases from J, with 15 bases between. The CDR3 has 15 amino acids. Germline CDR1 SGHAT, CDR2 FQNNGV. As DNA, the CDR3 is TGTGCCAGCAGCTTTCTGGACAGAAATATCTACGAGCAGTACTTC. It encodes CASSFLDRNIYEQYF.